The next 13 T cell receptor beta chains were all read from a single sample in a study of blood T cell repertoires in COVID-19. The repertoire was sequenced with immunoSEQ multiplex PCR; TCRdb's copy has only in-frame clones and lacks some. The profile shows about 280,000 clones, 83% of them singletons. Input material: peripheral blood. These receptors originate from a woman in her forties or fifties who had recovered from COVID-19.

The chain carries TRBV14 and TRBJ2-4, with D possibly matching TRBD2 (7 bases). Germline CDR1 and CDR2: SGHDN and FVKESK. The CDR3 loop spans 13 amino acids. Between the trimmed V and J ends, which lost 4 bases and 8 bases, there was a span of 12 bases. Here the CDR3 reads CASSLRGADIQYF. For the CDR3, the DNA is TGTGCCAGCAGCCTTCGGGGGGCTGACATTCAGTACTTC.

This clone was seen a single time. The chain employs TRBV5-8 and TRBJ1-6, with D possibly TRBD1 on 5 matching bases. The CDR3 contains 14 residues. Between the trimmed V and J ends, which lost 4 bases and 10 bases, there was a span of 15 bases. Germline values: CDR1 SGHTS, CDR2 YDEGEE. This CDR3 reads CASSPDPRGSPLHF. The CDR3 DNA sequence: TGTGCCAGCAGCCCTGATCCCCGGGGGTCACCCCTCCACTTT.

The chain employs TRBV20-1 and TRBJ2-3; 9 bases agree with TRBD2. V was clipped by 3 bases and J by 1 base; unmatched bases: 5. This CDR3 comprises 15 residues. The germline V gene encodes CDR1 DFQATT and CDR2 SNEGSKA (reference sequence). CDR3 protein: CSASRGGRGTDTQYF. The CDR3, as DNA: TGCAGTGCTAGTCGCGGCGGGAGGGGCACAGATACGCAGTATTTT.

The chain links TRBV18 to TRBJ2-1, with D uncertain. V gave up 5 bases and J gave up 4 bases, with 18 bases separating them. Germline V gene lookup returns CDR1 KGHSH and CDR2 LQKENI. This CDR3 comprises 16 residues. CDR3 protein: CASSTLWAVPYNEQFF. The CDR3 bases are TGTGCCAGCTCAACTTTATGGGCCGTTCCTTACAATGAGCAGTTCTTC.

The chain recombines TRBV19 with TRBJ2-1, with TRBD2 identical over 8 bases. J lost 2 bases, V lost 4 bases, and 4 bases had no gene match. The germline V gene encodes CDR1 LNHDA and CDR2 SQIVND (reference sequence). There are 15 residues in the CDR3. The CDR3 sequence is CASSKRGQPYNEQFF. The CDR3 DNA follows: TGTGCCAGTAGTAAGCGGGGGCAACCCTACAATGAGCAGTTCTTC.

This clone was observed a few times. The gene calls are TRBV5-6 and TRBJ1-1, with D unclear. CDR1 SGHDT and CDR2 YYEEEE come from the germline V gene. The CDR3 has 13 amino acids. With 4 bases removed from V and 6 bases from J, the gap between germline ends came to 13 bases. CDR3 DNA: TGTGCCAGCAGCACTCAGGTTTTAGCTGAAGCTTTCTTT. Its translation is CASSTQVLAEAFF.

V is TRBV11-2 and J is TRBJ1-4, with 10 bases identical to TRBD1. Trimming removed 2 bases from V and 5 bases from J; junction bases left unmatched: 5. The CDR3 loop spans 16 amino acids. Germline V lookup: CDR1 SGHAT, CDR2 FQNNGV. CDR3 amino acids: CASSLMRGQGNEKLFF. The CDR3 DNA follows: TGTGCCAGCAGCTTAATGAGGGGACAGGGGAATGAAAAACTGTTTTTT.

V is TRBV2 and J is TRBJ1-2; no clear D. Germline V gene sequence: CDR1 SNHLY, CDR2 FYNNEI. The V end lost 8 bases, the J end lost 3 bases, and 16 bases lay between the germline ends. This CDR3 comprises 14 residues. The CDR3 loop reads CASQDWLIDYGYTF. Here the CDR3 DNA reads TGTGCCAGCCAGGATTGGTTGATCGACTATGGCTACACCTTC.

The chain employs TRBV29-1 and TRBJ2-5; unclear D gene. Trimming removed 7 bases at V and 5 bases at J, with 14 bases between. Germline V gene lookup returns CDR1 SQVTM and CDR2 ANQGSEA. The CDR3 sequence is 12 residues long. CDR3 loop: CSAGFDSETQYF. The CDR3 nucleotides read TGCAGCGCTGGGTTCGACTCGGAGACCCAGTACTTC.

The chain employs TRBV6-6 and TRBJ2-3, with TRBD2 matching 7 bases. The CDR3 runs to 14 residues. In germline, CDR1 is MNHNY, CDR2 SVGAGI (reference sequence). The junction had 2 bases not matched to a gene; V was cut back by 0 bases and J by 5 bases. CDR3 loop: CASSYSTGGDTQYF. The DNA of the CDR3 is TGTGCCAGCAGTTACTCTACGGGGGGAGATACGCAGTATTTT.

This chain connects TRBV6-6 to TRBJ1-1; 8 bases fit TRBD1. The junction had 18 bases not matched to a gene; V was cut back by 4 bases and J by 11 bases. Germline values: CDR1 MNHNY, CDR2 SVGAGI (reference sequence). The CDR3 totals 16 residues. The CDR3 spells CASSSWTGRVDLGAFF. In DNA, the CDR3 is TGTGCCAGCAGTTCATGGACAGGGCGAGTCGACCTGGGGGCTTTCTTT.

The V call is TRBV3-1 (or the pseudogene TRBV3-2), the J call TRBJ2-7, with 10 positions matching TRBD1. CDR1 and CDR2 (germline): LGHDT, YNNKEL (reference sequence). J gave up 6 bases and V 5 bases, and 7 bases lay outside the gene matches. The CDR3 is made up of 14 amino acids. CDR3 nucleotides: TGTGCCAGCAGCGCACGGGACAGGGGAGGCGAGCAGTACTTC. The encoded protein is CASSARDRGGEQYF.

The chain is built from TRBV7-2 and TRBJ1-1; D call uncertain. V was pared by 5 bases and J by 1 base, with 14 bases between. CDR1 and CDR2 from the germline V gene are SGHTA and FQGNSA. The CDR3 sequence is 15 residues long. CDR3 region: CASSENGIQNTEAFF. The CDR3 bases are TGTGCCAGCAGCGAAAACGGGATCCAGAACACTGAAGCTTTCTTT.